Below, 16 T cell receptor beta chains from the same sample are listed, as sequenced in a study of post-analysis software for immune sequencing data. These receptors are not linked to any known antigen. cDNA libraries of TCR beta carried unique molecular identifiers. TCRdb recomputed calls from the PCR reads with MiXCR, one row per CDR3 protein. The sample lists about 430,000 distinct CDR3 sequences; 39% were seen once. General study points: The five TRBV segments detected at higher frequency in patients than in controls included TRBV5-6, TRBV5-1 and TRBV20-1.

The sequenced material came from blood. The receptors come from a girl between 2 and 10 years old with multiple sclerosis.

This sequence joins TRBV12-3 or TRBV12-4 and TRBJ2-3; TRBD2 matches 10 bases. The CDR3 contains 16 residues. V trimming: 6 bases; J trimming: 6 bases; junction bases outside the gene matches: 12. For the CDR3, the DNA is TGTGCCAGCAGGGCTAGAGCGGGGGGGTTTTCGGATACGCAGTATTTT. Encoded protein: CASRARAGGFSDTQYF.

The V call is TRBV6-5, the J call TRBJ2-1; D not resolved. CDR3 length: 14 amino acids. V gave up 3 bases and J gave up 7 bases, with 13 bases separating them. Germline assignment: CDR1 MNHEY and CDR2 SVGAGI. This CDR3 is CASSYGLGVNEQFF. In DNA, the CDR3 is TGTGCCAGCAGTTATGGGCTAGGCGTGAATGAGCAGTTCTTC.

The chain combines TRBV5-1 with TRBJ1-2, with D tentatively TRBD1 (5 bases). The V and J ends lost 0 bases and 7 bases respectively, with 16 bases between them. CDR3 length: 15 residues. CDR1 SGHRS and CDR2 YFSETQ come from the germline V gene. Here the CDR3 reads CASSLEGSLTGGYTF. In DNA, the CDR3 is TGCGCCAGCAGCTTGGAGGGGAGCCTCACGGGTGGCTACACCTTC.

This chain connects TRBV7-6 to TRBJ1-4; D remains ambiguous. CDR3 length equals 13 residues. The germline gives CDR1 SGHVS, CDR2 FNYEAQ. V was pared by 3 bases and J by 7 bases, with 9 bases between. CDR3 loop: CASSFSFSEKLFF. The CDR3, as DNA: TGTGCCAGCAGCTTTTCCTTTTCTGAAAAACTGTTTTTT.

The chain couples TRBV6-5 to TRBJ2-4, with D uncertain. V lost 9 bases, J lost 0 bases, and 18 bases lay in between. The germline gives CDR1 MNHEY, CDR2 SVGAGI. The CDR3 totals 16 residues. The CDR3 sequence: CASSDPVMLAKNIQYF. CDR3 bases: TGTGCCAGTTCGGACCCCGTTATGTTAGCCAAAAACATTCAGTACTTC.

This clonotype was seen a handful of times. The chain is built from TRBV4-3 and TRBJ2-3; D is possibly TRBD1 (5 bases). Germline values: CDR1 LGHNA, CDR2 YSLEER. The CDR3 totals 13 residues. V was shortened by 0 bases and J by 6 bases, with 7 bases between the two germline ends. CDR3 loop: CASSQDGADTQYF. The CDR3 nucleotides read TGCGCCAGCAGCCAAGATGGGGCGGATACGCAGTATTTT.

The chain couples TRBV4-1 to TRBJ2-5; no reliable D call. The end of the DNA aligns better with TRBJ2-7, so the J call may be wrong. Germline V gives CDR1 MGHRA, CDR2 YSYEKL. This CDR3 has 15 amino acids. The chain's CDR3 is CASRLMMDGLYEQYF. DNA of the CDR3: TGCGCCAGCAGACTCATGATGGACGGTCTCTACGAGCAGTACTTC.

This clonotype has only a few counts. V is TRBV6-2 or TRBV6-3 and J is TRBJ1-6; the D is unclear. The V gene lost 7 bases and the J gene lost 12 bases, with 10 bases spanning the gap. The CDR3 spans 11 residues. Germline CDR1 MNHEY, CDR2 SVGEGT. The CDR3 sequence is CASNLEGPLHF. Here the CDR3 DNA reads TGTGCCAGCAATCTAGAAGGACCCCTCCACTTT.

The table lists this clonotype with a few counts. The chain has TRBV24-1 and TRBJ2-1; 10 bases match TRBD1. CDR1 is KGHDR and CDR2 is SFDVKD in the germline V gene. The CDR3 runs to 15 residues. Unmatched junction bases numbered 7, after V lost 5 bases and J lost 7 bases. The CDR3 DNA sequence: TGTGCCACCAGTGCCGGGGGGACAGGGGAAAATGAGCAGTTCTTC. This encodes CATSAGGTGENEQFF.

CDR3 nucleotides: TGTGCCAGCAGTCCCTCGGGCAGGTCCCGGACCCAGTACTTC. Protein product: CASSPSGRSRTQYF. V usage is TRBV28 and J usage is TRBJ2-5, with unresolved D. Germline V gene data show CDR1 as MDHEN and CDR2 as SYDVKM. The CDR3 runs 14 residues. Trimming removed 5 bases at V and 7 bases at J, with 17 bases between.

This chain connects TRBV7-7 to TRBJ2-4; TRBD1 agrees at 11 bases. The end of the DNA fits TRBJ2-5 better, so the J call may be wrong. The CDR3 has 15 residues. CDR1 is SSHAT and CDR2 is FNYEAQ in the germline V gene (reference sequence). DNA of the CDR3: TGTGCCAGCAGCGCCGGGACAGGGGGTTTTGAGACCCAGTACTTC. It yields the protein CASSAGTGGFETQYF.

J is TRBJ1-1 and V is TRBV7-3; no firm D call. Between the trimmed V and J ends, which lost 7 bases and 1 base, there was a span of 13 bases. Germline-derived CDR1 and CDR2 are SGHTA and FQGTGA. The CDR3 covers 14 residues. The CDR3 DNA is TGTGCCAGCATCCCCCGGGCAGAGAACACTGAAGCTTTCTTT. Translated, it gives CASIPRAENTEAFF.

This chain connects TRBV6-4 to TRBJ2-1; 11 bases fit TRBD1. The germline gives CDR1 MRHNA, CDR2 SNTAGT. The CDR3 totals 18 residues. With 5 bases clipped from V and 4 bases from J, the junction kept 13 bases outside the gene matches. The CDR3 DNA sequence: TGTGCCAGCAGTCGTGGACAGGGGGCCACCAGAAGATACAATGAGCAGTTCTTC. Protein: CASSRGQGATRRYNEQFF.

The chain joins TRBV7-8 to TRBJ2-1; 7 bases line up with TRBD2. Germline V gene sequence: CDR1 SGHVS, CDR2 FQNEAQ. CDR3 size: 16 residues. The V segment lost 4 bases and the J segment 6 bases; nucleotides outside the gene matches: 12. CDR3 protein: CASSCLAGVGPNEQFF. The CDR3 nucleotides are TGTGCCAGCAGCTGCCTGGCGGGAGTGGGGCCCAATGAGCAGTTCTTC.

This clonotype occurred a few times. V gene TRBV12-3 or TRBV12-4 combines with J gene TRBJ1-2; 8 bases line up with TRBD1. The CDR3 spans 16 residues. The ends lost 7 bases at V and 4 bases at J; junction bases unmatched: 14. The CDR3 sequence: CASTSGRGHGSYGYTF. CDR3 DNA: TGTGCCAGCACCTCGGGCAGGGGGCATGGGAGCTATGGCTACACCTTC.

This sequence joins TRBV18 and TRBJ2-3, with D uncertain. Germline assignment: CDR1 KGHSH and CDR2 LQKENI. This CDR3 spans 12 amino acids. Between the trimmed V and J ends, which lost 7 bases and 6 bases, there was a span of 11 bases. CDR3 DNA sequence: TGTGCCAGCTTTTACAAGTCCGATACGCAGTATTTT. Its protein is CASFYKSDTQYF.